The rows below give T cell receptor beta chains drawn from one sample of a study of T cell responses to AZD1222 COVID-19 vaccine. TCRdb's table, derived via immunoSEQ multiplex PCR, lists solely in-frame clones and lacks some. Among around 120,000 clones listed, around 90% were seen once. The material sequenced was peripheral blood, taken 28 days after the second AZD1222 dose. The receptors originated from an adult who received the AZD1222 COVID-19 vaccine. Each CDR3 is given with its conserved first and last residue. A D gene is named only where the DNA matches it firmly. Clone size is not always given. Where it is, it says once, few, many or a class for expanded clones.

v_call	d_call	clone_size	j_call	cdr3_nt	cdr3_aa
TRBV7-2	TRBD2	once	TRBJ2-7	TGTGCCAGCAGCCCTGGGGCGCTAGCGGGGATTAGGGAGCAGTACTTC	CASSPGALAGIREQYF
TRBV27	-	once	TRBJ2-7	TGTGCCAGCAGTACACAGGTCTACGAGCAGTACTTC	CASSTQVYEQYF
TRBV6-5	-	-	TRBJ2-3	TGTGCCAGCAGTTACCGAGGGCCAGAATCAGATACGCAGTATTTT	CASSYRGPESDTQYF
TRBV11-2	-	-	TRBJ2-7	TGTGCCAGCAGTACAGGGACGCTTACAGGGACCTCCGAGCAGTACTTC	CASSTGTLTGTSEQYF
TRBV9	-	-	TRBJ2-1	TGTGCCAGCAGCGTAGATACTAGCCCCAAGCAGTTCTTC	CASSVDTSPKQFF
TRBV19	-	many	TRBJ1-2	TGCCTCCAGGAGAACATCAGAGTCAACTATGGCTACACCTTC	CLQENIRVNYGYTF
TRBV5-1	-	-	TRBJ2-3	TGCGCCAGCAGCAGTAAATCGGGAGCCGTCACAGATACGCAGTATTTT	CASSSKSGAVTDTQYF
TRBV6-2/TRBV6-3	-	once	TRBJ1-5	TGTGCCAGCACCTACTCAGACAGTTATCAGCCCCAGCATTTT	CASTYSDSYQPQHF
TRBV30	TRBD1	-	TRBJ1-4	TGTGCCTGGAGTCGACAGGGGGGTGAAAAACTGTTTTTT	CAWSRQGGEKLFF
TRBV7-3	-	-	TRBJ1-2	TGTGCCAGCAGCCCCCGACAGGTAGTTTATGGCTACACCTTC	CASSPRQVVYGYTF
TRBV11-2	-	-	TRBJ1-2	TGTGCCAGCAGCCCGAGGCGGGGGCGCAACTATGGCTACACCTTC	CASSPRRGRNYGYTF
TRBV25-1	-	-	TRBJ2-3	TGTGCCAGCACTAAGGCGGGTGGATGGGATACGCAGTATTTT	CASTKAGGWDTQYF
TRBV18	TRBD1	-	TRBJ1-5	TGTGCCAGCTCATGGGACAGCACCAATCAGCCCCAGCATTTT	CASSWDSTNQPQHF
TRBV18	-	-	TRBJ2-7	TGTGCCAGCTCGACGGGAAGCTCCTACGAGCAGTACTTC	CASSTGSSYEQYF
TRBV19	-	-	TRBJ2-1	TGTGCCAGTAGTATCCAGGGAATAAACTACAATGAGCAGTTCTTC	CASSIQGINYNEQFF
TRBV29-1	-	-	TRBJ2-7	TGCAGCGTTGAACTTCCTACCTACGAGCAGTACTTC	CSVELPTYEQYF
TRBV29-1	-	-	TRBJ1-1	TGCAGCGTGGGCCGGGAGGGCTTGTGGACTGAAGCTTTCTTT	CSVGREGLWTEAFF
TRBV11-3	TRBD1	-	TRBJ1-6	TGTGCCAGCAGCTCCGGACAGGGAGATAATTCACCCCTCCACTTT	CASSSGQGDNSPLHF
TRBV29-1	TRBD2	few	TRBJ2-3	TGCAGCGTTGTAAAACTAGCGGGAGTTAATACGCAGTATTTT	CSVVKLAGVNTQYF
TRBV18	-	-	TRBJ1-3	TGTGCCAGCTCGCCTGTGGGAGTATCCCAGGAAGGAAACACCATATATTTT	CASSPVGVSQEGNTIYF
TRBV24-1	-	once	TRBJ1-1	TGTGCCACCAGTGCGAAGGGGGGTAACACTGAAGCTTTCTTT	CATSAKGGNTEAFF
TRBV4-2	TRBD1	-	TRBJ1-1	TGTGCCACCATGAGACAGGGAGTTGGCGCTGAAGCTTTCTTT	CATMRQGVGAEAFF
TRBV15	TRBD2	-	TRBJ2-7	TGTGCCACCAGCAGAGGGCGCGGGAGGATGAACGAGCAGTACTTC	CATSRGRGRMNEQYF
TRBV28	-	-	TRBJ2-7	TGTGCCAGCAGTTTTCCCCCAAGCTGGCAAGGCGGAGGGCAGTACTTC	CASSFPPSWQGGGQYF
TRBV27	-	-	TRBJ2-1	TGTGCCAGCAGTTCCGGGACTGCCTTCGGGCAGTTCTTC	CASSSGTAFGQFF
TRBV7-6	TRBD2	-	TRBJ2-2	TGTGCCAGCAGCTCCAGGACTAGCGGGGGCGGCTCTTCCGGGGAGCTGTTTTTT	CASSSRTSGGGSSGELFF
TRBV4-2	TRBD1	-	TRBJ1-5	TGTGCCAGCAGCCAAGGGCAGGGGGCTGGGCAGCCCCAGCATTTT	CASSQGQGAGQPQHF
TRBV4-1	-	-	TRBJ2-1	TGCGCCAGCAGCCAGGCGAGGCTCAGGGGTCTGGAGAATGAGCAGTTCTTC	CASSQARLRGLENEQFF
TRBV5-1	-	-	TRBJ2-3	TGCGCCAGCAGCGGACAGCAAGGATACACAGATACGCAGTATTTT	CASSGQQGYTDTQYF
TRBV10-3	TRBD1	-	TRBJ1-2	TGTGCCATCAGTTTAACCGGACAGGCAGTTAACTATGGCTACACCTTC	CAISLTGQAVNYGYTF
TRBV5-1	-	-	TRBJ2-2	TGCGCCAGCAGCACAGGGCCCGGGGAGCTGTTTTTT	CASSTGPGELFF
TRBV4-3	TRBD1	-	TRBJ2-2	TGCGCCAGCAGCCAAGGGGACAGAAAGAACACCGGGGAGCTGTTTTTT	CASSQGDRKNTGELFF
TRBV4-3	-	-	TRBJ2-3	TGCGCCAGCAGCCAAGATAGACGTATTTATACGCAGTATTTT	CASSQDRRIYTQYF
TRBV5-5	-	-	TRBJ2-5	TGTGCCAGCAGCACCGGCGCTCTCGCACAAGAGACCCAGTACTTC	CASSTGALAQETQYF
TRBV28	TRBD2	-	TRBJ2-3	TGTGCCAGCAGTTTGCGGGGGGGCCGAACAGATACGCAGTATTTT	CASSLRGGRTDTQYF
TRBV28	TRBD2	-	TRBJ2-1	TGTGCCAGCAGCCCCATGGGACTAGCGGGAGGGGGTAATGAGCAGTTCTTC	CASSPMGLAGGGNEQFF
TRBV27	-	-	TRBJ2-7	TGTGCCAGCAGTTTCGGGGGCGAGCAGTACTTC	CASSFGGEQYF
TRBV2	TRBD1	-	TRBJ2-5	TGTGCCAGCAGTGCAGGGGGTGGAGAGACCCAGTACTTC	CASSAGGGETQYF
TRBV5-6	-	-	TRBJ1-4	TGTGCCAGCAGCTCCAAAACAGGCACTAATGAAAAACTGTTTTTT	CASSSKTGTNEKLFF
TRBV19	-	once	TRBJ1-3	TGTGCCAGTAGGACCCCCATGGGACGTGCGGAGTATACTGGAAACACCATATATTTT	CASRTPMGRAEYTGNTIYF
TRBV7-2	TRBD2	-	TRBJ2-5	TGTGCCAGCAGCTCCCTTCCGGGGGGGACCCAGTACTTC	CASSSLPGGTQYF